This T cell receptor beta chain is from a study of blood T cell repertoires in COVID-19. About the research overall: Sites across the United States, Italy and Spain contributed samples from acute and convalescent COVID-19. Sources were T cells, B-cell-depleted T cells, or PBMCs; the material itself was cDNA or gDNA.

The CDR3 covers 15 residues. Trimming cost V 2 bases and J 0 bases, with 9 bases left between them. In germline, CDR1 is MNHEY, CDR2 SMNVEV (reference sequence). Authors' data handling: Researchers report that nucleated cell counts were estimated from reference gene primer amplification. Profiled with immunoSEQ multiplex PCR; TCRdb holds only in-frame clones, not every one. The V and J calls and the clone size are those of that table, but D and trimming were determined from the DNA. Of approximately 240,000 clones in the sample, about 85% were seen once. The receptor comes from a man aged 45-65 years who had recovered from COVID-19. V is TRBV27 and J is TRBJ2-3, with a possible D match to TRBD2 (6 bases). Sequenced sample: peripheral blood. DNA of the CDR3: TGTGCCAGCAGTTTAGCAGCGGGTAGCACAGATACGCAGTATTTT. Protein product: CASSLAAGSTDTQYF.